The present T cell receptor beta chain was sequenced within a study of blood T cell repertoires in COVID-19. Study-wide background: Italy, Spain and the United States were the sources of the convalescent and acute COVID-19 samples. T cells, B-cell-depleted T cells, or PBMCs provided the cDNA or gDNA that served as material.

How the authors handled the data: Using reference gene primer amplification, nucleated cell counts were estimated. Generated by immunoSEQ multiplex PCR, the TCRdb table keeps only in-frame clones and is missing some. The V and J calls and the clone size are those of that table, but D and trimming were determined from the DNA. Of about 270,000 clones listed, roughly 88% are singletons. V was pared by 5 bases and J by 6 bases, with 6 bases of the junction left unmatched. Germline CDR1 reads SGHVS; CDR2 reads FNYEAQ. The CDR3 contains 13 residues. Sequences were obtained from peripheral blood. The chain carries TRBV7-6 and TRBJ2-7, with 8 bases fitting TRBD1. This sequence was found in a woman between 70 and 85 years old with acute or convalescent COVID-19. The CDR3 region has the DNA TGTGCCAGCAGCCCGACAGGGGTGGGCGAGCAGTACTTC. The encoded protein is CASSPTGVGEQYF.